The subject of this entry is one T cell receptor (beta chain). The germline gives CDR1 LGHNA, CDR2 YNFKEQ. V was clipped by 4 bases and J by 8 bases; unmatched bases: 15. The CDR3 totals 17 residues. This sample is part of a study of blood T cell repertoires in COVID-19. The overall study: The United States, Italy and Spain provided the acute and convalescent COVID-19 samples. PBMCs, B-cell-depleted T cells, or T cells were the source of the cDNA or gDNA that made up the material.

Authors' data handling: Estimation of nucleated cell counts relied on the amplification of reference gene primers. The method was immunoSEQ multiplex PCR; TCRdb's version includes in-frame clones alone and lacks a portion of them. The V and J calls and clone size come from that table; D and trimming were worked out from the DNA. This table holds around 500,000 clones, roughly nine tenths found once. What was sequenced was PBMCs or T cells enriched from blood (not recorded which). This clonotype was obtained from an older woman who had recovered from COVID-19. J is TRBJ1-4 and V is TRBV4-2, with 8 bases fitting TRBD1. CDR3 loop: CASSPSNRTGRWEKLFF. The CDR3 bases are TGTGCCAGCAGCCCATCAAACCGGACAGGGCGGTGGGAAAAACTGTTTTTT.